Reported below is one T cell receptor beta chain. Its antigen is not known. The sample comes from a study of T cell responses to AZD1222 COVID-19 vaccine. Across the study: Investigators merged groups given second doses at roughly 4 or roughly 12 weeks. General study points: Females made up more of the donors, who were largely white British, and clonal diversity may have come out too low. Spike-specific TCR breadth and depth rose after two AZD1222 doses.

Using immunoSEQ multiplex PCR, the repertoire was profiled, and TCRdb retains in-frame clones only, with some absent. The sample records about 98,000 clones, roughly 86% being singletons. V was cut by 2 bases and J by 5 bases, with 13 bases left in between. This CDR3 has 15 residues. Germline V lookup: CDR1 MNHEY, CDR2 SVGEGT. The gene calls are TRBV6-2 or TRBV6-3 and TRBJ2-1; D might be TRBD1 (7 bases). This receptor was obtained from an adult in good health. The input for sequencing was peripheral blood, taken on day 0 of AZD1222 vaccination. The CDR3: CASSYGPGGNNEQFF. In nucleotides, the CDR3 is TGTGCCAGCAGTTACGGGCCAGGGGGGAACAATGAGCAGTTCTTC.